This T cell receptor (beta chain) originates from a study of shared clonotypes between healthy human individuals (TCRdb year 2020). Context from the whole study: Three men and a couple of women, aged 18 to 49 years, made up the cohort. Each donor's leukapheresis produced roughly between roughly 0.85 and 9.5 billion PBMCs. For each donor, CD4 naive and CD4 memory were each given three plates, CD8 naive was given two plates, and CD8 memory was given one plate. Different laboratories and diverse techniques were used to prepare libraries and sequence TCR repertoires, to increase sequencing depth and limit assay-specific biases. The study deeply sequenced blood TCR repertoires of several healthy adults to estimate repertoire size and the extent of clonotype sharing between individuals.

On the study overall, not on this receptor specifically: Pairwise subsampling led to the expectation that sequencing depth would affect the degree of clonotype sharing among donors. The small number of donors limited the genetic and exposure-history diversity represented. Compared with non-shared clonotypes, the clonotypes found in all four sorted-subset donors had higher generation probabilities. Even with the large sequencing depth, rarefaction of the sorted-subset datasets indicated that sequencing was incomplete. Estimated clonotype richness was generally larger for naive than for memory subsets. Sampling was restricted to blood, and TCR repertoires in tissues likely differ from the TCR repertoires found in blood. Approximately 5% of naive CD4, 3% to 3.5% of naive CD8, approximately 2% of memory CD4, and about 0.4% of memory CD8 clonotypes were shared across a few donors.

Healthy HIV-negative adults with no recently reported acute infections or vaccinations were included as donors. Only Caucasian adults living in Nashville, Tennessee, USA were represented among the donors. CD4+ T cells were enriched through magnetic negative selection, after which naive cells were positively selected on CD45RA and the remaining negative fraction served as the memory subset. Blood was obtained by leukapheresis, after which PBMCs were separated by Ficoll-Histopaque density gradient centrifugation and cryopreserved in liquid nitrogen vapor phase. Purity and quantity of every magnetically sorted T cell population were checked by analytical flow cytometry. Genomic DNA was isolated from every sorted fraction and measured by UV absorbance on a Nanodrop 2000c. Using the deep immunoSEQ assay, multiplex PCR amplified TCR CDR3 regions from genomic DNA. Extracted genomic DNA from each cell subset was distributed evenly across all wells of several immunoSEQ 96-well plates, and each plate was treated as a replicate. Each replicate PCR for sorted subsets received about 0.2 ug genomic DNA, equal to tens of thousands of T cell genomes. Purified libraries were quantified with a Qubit 3.0 fluorometer, sized on a Bioanalyzer 2100, and re-quantified with the KAPA Library Quantification kit. Every immunoSEQ 96-well plate was sequenced on a separate single-read 150-cycle Illumina NextSeq 550 flow cell. As for the authors' bioinformatics: Because the immunoSEQ output included only junctional sequences and no quality scores, the filtering could not be the same as the filtering used for full-length reads. Sequences were annotated with PyIR, a Python wrapper for IgBLAST v1.9, using IMGT germline references to assign V/J genes and CDR3. Reads were removed for weak V/J assignments (E-value above 1e-6), missing CDR3, stop codons, out-of-frame junctions, or ambiguous translated residues. V3J clonotypes were defined as sequences sharing the same inferred V gene, J gene, and CDR3 amino acid sequence. Percentage overlap between repertoires was calculated by dividing the number of shared unique clonotypes by the size of the smaller repertoire. RTK rarefaction, the Chao1 estimator, and Recon v2.1 estimates of unobserved clonotypes were used to assess repertoire richness. Generation probabilities for all TCRbeta clonotypes obtained by the gDNA method from four donors were computed using OLGA. TCRdb's version of the immuneACCESS table is confined to in-frame rearrangements and falls short of the full clone set. An unresolved V gene accounts for under half of the shortfall where checked; the remainder is of unknown origin. D and trimming were read from the DNA, whereas the V and J calls and clone size are those reported in that table. The sample yields approximately 980,000 clones; 70% to 85% were counted once. Around 1.4% of the sample belongs to the ten largest clones.

Inclusive of the bounding cysteine and phenylalanine, the CDR3 is 12 residues long. Of the read, only the CDR3 DNA is kept; its 36 bases are in frame from base 1. According to the germline V gene, CDR1 reads SGHTA and CDR2 reads FQGTGA. V drops 5 bases and J drops 2 bases, leaving 3 bases in between. In the case of this clone: No antigen is known for it. A clone one base away is much larger, so this may be a read error. Different DNA sequences within this sample yield the same CDR3.

The chain is encoded by TRBV7-3 joined to TRBJ2-2; the D gene remains uncertain. Source material: memory CD4+ T cells sorted from blood. According to the study, the label for this sample's cell subset or site signals: CD45RA-negative fraction. The sequence derives from a man between 18 and 35 years old in good health. CDR3 sequence: CASSLNTGELFF. The nucleotide sequence reads as follows: TGTGCCAGCAGCCTCAACACCGGGGAGCTGTTTTTT.